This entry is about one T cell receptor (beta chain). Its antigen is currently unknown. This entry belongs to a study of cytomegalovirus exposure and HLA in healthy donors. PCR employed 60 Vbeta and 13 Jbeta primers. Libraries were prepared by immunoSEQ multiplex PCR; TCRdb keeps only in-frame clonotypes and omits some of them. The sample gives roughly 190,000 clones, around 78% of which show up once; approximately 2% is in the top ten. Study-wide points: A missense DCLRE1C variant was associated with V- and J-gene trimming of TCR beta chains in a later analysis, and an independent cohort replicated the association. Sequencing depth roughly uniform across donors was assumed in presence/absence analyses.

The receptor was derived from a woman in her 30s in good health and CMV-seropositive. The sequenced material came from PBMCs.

This CDR3 is CASSFRDTFNYGYTF. The DNA of the CDR3 is TGTGCCAGCAGCTTTCGGGACACTTTTAACTATGGCTACACCTTC. The J gene is TRBJ1-2, the V gene TRBV7-2; D is perhaps TRBD1 (6 bases). The CDR3 runs to 15 residues. V was trimmed by 3 bases and J by 1 base, leaving 12 bases between them. In germline, CDR1 is SGHTA, CDR2 FQGNSA.